Listed below are T cell receptor beta chains from one sample, sequenced in a study of blood T cell repertoires in COVID-19. Assay used: immunoSEQ multiplex PCR; TCRdb lists only in-frame clones, some missing. The table has 50,000 or so clones, 77% seen once; the top ten hold 20%. What was sequenced was peripheral blood. The receptor set was obtained from a human donor with active or convalescent COVID-19. The donor label of this sample is uncertain. Each CDR3 is given with its conserved first and last residue. Fields, in order: D gene, clone size, J gene, CDR3 length, V gene, CDR3 protein, CDR3 DNA. D genes are given only for firm matches. Clone size is not always given. Where it is, it says once, few, many or a class for expanded clones.

d_gene: TRBD2
abundance: -
j_gene: TRBJ2-2
len: 16
v_gene: TRBV11-3
CDR3aa: CASSKLAGGNTGELFF
CDR3nt: TGTGCGTCGTCCAAGTTAGCGGGAGGGAACACCGGGGAGCTGTTTTTT

d_gene: -
abundance: -
j_gene: TRBJ1-5
len: 14
v_gene: TRBV5-1
CDR3aa: CASSLGQENQPQHF
CDR3nt: TGCGCCAGCAGCTTGGGACAGGAGAATCAGCCCCAGCATTTT

d_gene: TRBD1
abundance: -
j_gene: TRBJ1-2
len: 15
v_gene: TRBV19
CDR3aa: CASSIAWTGVYGYTF
CDR3nt: TGTGCCAGTAGTATAGCCTGGACAGGGGTCTATGGCTACACCTTC

d_gene: -
abundance: -
j_gene: TRBJ2-1
len: 15
v_gene: TRBV10-3
CDR3aa: CAISESTSGYNEQFF
CDR3nt: TGTGCCATCAGTGAGTCGACCAGCGGTTACAATGAGCAGTTCTTC

d_gene: TRBD1
abundance: -
j_gene: TRBJ1-5
len: 16
v_gene: TRBV24-1
CDR3aa: CATSDVGTGGDQPQHF
CDR3nt: TGTGCCACCAGTGACGTTGGGACAGGGGGGGATCAGCCCCAGCATTTT

d_gene: TRBD1
abundance: -
j_gene: TRBJ2-7
len: 14
v_gene: TRBV18
CDR3aa: CASSPTGTGGEQYF
CDR3nt: TGTGCCAGCTCACCAACCGGGACAGGGGGCGAGCAGTACTTC

d_gene: -
abundance: -
j_gene: TRBJ2-6
len: 16
v_gene: TRBV7-2
CDR3aa: CASSSTQGLGANVLTF
CDR3nt: TGTGCCAGCAGCTCAACACAGGGTCTGGGGGCCAACGTCCTGACTTTC

d_gene: TRBD1
abundance: -
j_gene: TRBJ1-2
len: 15
v_gene: TRBV7-9
CDR3aa: CASSLDGTGGYGYTF
CDR3nt: TGTGCCAGCAGCTTAGACGGGACAGGGGGCTATGGCTACACCTTC

d_gene: TRBD2
abundance: -
j_gene: TRBJ2-1
len: 19
v_gene: TRBV6-1
CDR3aa: CASSESLLVGLAGVREQFF
CDR3nt: TGTGCCAGCAGTGAAAGTCTCCTAGTGGGGCTAGCGGGAGTGAGAGAGCAGTTCTTC

d_gene: -
abundance: -
j_gene: TRBJ1-1
len: 13
v_gene: TRBV5-1
CDR3aa: CASSSGQNTEAFF
CDR3nt: TGCGCCAGCAGCTCAGGACAGAACACTGAAGCTTTCTTT

d_gene: TRBD2
abundance: -
j_gene: TRBJ2-1
len: 16
v_gene: TRBV24-1
CDR3aa: CATSDPVAGVSNEQFF
CDR3nt: TGTGCCACCAGTGATCCCGTAGCGGGAGTAAGCAATGAGCAGTTCTTC

d_gene: -
abundance: -
j_gene: TRBJ2-4
len: 12
v_gene: TRBV29-1
CDR3aa: CSVEEASDIQYF
CDR3nt: TGCAGCGTTGAAGAGGCCTCAGACATTCAGTACTTC

d_gene: -
abundance: few
j_gene: TRBJ1-2
len: 13
v_gene: TRBV9
CDR3aa: CASSVNRDYGYTF
CDR3nt: TGTGCCAGCAGCGTAAACAGGGACTATGGCTACACCTTC

d_gene: -
abundance: -
j_gene: TRBJ1-2
len: 14
v_gene: TRBV5-6
CDR3aa: CASTPSGAPYGYTF
CDR3nt: TGTGCCAGCACCCCGAGTGGGGCCCCATATGGCTACACCTTC

d_gene: -
abundance: once
j_gene: TRBJ1-2
len: 15
v_gene: TRBV5-1
CDR3aa: CASSLVGGQDYGYTF
CDR3nt: TGCGCCAGCAGCTTGGTGGGTGGGCAGGACTATGGCTACACCTTC

d_gene: -
abundance: few
j_gene: TRBJ1-1
len: 14
v_gene: TRBV18
CDR3aa: CASSPGRGNTEAFF
CDR3nt: TGTGCCAGCTCACCAGGGCGGGGGAACACTGAAGCTTTCTTT

d_gene: TRBD1
abundance: -
j_gene: TRBJ2-7
len: 15
v_gene: TRBV3-1/TRBV3-2
CDR3aa: CASSATQGSSYEQYF
CDR3nt: TGTGCCAGCAGCGCAACACAGGGGAGCTCCTACGAGCAGTACTTC

d_gene: TRBD2
abundance: -
j_gene: TRBJ2-1
len: 14
v_gene: TRBV19
CDR3aa: CASSSGRSVNEQFF
CDR3nt: TGTGCCAGTAGTAGCGGGAGGTCGGTAAATGAGCAGTTCTTC